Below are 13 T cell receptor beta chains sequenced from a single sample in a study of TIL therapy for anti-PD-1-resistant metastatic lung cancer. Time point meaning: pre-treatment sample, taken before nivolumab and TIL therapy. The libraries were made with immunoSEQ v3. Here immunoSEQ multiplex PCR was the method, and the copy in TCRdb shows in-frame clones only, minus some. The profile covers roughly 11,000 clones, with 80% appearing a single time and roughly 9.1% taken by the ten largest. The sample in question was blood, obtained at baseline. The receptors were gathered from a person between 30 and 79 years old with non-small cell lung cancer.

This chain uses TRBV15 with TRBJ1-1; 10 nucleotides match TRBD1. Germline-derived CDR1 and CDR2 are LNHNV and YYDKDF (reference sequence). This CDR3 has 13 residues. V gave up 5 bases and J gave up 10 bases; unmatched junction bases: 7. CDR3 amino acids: CATSVDRGRGAFF. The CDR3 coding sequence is TGTGCCACCAGCGTAGACAGGGGGCGCGGAGCTTTCTTT.

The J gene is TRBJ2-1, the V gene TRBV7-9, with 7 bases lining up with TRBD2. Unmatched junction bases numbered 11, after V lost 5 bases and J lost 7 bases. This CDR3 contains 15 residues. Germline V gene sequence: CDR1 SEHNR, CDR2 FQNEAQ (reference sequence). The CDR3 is CASSTRLAEDNEQFF. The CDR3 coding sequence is TGTGCCAGCAGCACTCGGCTAGCGGAGGATAATGAGCAGTTCTTC.

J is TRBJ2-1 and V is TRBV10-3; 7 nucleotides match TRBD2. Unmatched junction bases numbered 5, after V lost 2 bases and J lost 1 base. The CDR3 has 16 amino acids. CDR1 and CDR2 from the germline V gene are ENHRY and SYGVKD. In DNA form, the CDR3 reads TGTGCCATCAGTGAGCTGCCTAGCGGTTCCTACAATGAGCAGTTCTTC. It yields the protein CAISELPSGSYNEQFF.

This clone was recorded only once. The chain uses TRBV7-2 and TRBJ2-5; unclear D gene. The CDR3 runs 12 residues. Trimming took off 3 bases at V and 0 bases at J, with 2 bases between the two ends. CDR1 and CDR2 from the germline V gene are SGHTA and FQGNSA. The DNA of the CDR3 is TGTGCCAGCAGCTTGTACCAAGAGACCCAGTACTTC. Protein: CASSLYQETQYF. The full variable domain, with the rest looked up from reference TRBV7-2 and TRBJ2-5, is GAGVSQSPSNKVTEKGKDVELRCDPISGHTALYWYRQSLGQGLEFLIYFQGNSAPDKSGLPSDRFSAERTGGSVSTLTIQRTQQEDSAVYLCASSLYQETQYFGPGTRLLVL.

The CDR3 spells CAWKNLGQSYGYTF. In DNA, the CDR3 is TGTGCCTGGAAAAACCTGGGACAGTCGTATGGCTACACCTTC. The rearrangement links TRBV30 to TRBJ1-2, with 7 bases identical to TRBD1. V lost 4 bases and J lost 5; bases outside the gene matches: 10. CDR3 length: 14 residues. Germline V gene lookup returns CDR1 GTSNPN and CDR2 SVGIG (reference sequence). The variable domain in full, completed from reference TRBV30 and TRBJ1-2, reads SQTIHQWPATLVQPVGSPLSLECTVEGTSNPNLYWYRQAAGRGLQLLFYSVGIGQISSEVPQNLSASRPQDRQFILSSKKLLLSDSGFYLCAWKNLGQSYGYTFGSGTRLTVV.

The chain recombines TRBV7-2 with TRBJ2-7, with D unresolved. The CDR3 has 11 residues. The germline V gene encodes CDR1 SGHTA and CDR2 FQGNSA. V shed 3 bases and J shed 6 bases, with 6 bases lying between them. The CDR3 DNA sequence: TGTGCCAGCAGCTTTAGCCGCGAGCAGTACTTC. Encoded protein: CASSFSREQYF.

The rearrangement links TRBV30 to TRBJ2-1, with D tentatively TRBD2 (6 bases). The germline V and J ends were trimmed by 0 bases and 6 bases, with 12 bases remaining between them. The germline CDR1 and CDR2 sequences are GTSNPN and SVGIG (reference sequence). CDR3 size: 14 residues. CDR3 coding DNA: TGTGCCTGGAGTGTCTCTGCGGGATCCAATGAGCAGTTCTTC. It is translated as CAWSVSAGSNEQFF.

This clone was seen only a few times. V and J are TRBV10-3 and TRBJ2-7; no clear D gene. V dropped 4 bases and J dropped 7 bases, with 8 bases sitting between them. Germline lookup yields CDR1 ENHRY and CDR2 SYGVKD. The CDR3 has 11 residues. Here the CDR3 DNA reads TGTGCCATCAGTGGGACGGGTGAGCAGTACTTC. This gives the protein CAISGTGEQYF.

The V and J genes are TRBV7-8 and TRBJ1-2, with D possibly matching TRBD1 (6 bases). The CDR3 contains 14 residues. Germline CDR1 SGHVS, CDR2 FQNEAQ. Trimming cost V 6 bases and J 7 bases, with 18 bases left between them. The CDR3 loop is CASSSGNRDLGYTF. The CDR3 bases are TGTGCCAGCAGTTCCGGGAACAGGGACCTTGGCTACACCTTC.

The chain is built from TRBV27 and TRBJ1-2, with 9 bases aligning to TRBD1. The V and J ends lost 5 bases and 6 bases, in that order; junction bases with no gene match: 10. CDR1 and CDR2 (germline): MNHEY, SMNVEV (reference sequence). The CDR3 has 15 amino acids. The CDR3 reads CASSGYRGQWDGYTF. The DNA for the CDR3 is TGTGCCAGCAGTGGGTACAGGGGGCAATGGGATGGCTACACCTTC.

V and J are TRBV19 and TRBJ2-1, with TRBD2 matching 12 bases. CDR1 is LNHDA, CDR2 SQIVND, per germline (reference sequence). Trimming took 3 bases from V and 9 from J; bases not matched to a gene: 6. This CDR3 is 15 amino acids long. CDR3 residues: CASSIQLAGGPEQFF. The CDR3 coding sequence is TGTGCCAGTAGTATTCAGCTAGCGGGAGGGCCTGAGCAGTTCTTC. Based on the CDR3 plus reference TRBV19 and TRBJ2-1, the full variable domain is DGGITQSPKYLFRKEGQNVTLSCEQNLNHDAMYWYRQDPGQGLRLIYYSQIVNDFQKGDIAEGYSVSREKKESFPLTVTSAQKNPTAFYLCASSIQLAGGPEQFFGPGTRLTVL.

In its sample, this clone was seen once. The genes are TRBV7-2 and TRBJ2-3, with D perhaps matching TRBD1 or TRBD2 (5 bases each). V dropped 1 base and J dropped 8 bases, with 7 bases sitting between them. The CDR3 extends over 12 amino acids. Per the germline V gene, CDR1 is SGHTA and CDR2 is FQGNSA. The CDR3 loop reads CASSLEGSTQYF. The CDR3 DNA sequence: TGTGCCAGCAGCTTAGAGGGGAGTACGCAGTATTTT.

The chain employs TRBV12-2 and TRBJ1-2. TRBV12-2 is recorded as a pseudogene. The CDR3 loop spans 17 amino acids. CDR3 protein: CASRFTPGTCSIYGYTF. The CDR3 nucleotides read TGTGCAAGTCGGTTCACTCCCGGGACGTGCTCGATCTATGGCTACACCTTC.